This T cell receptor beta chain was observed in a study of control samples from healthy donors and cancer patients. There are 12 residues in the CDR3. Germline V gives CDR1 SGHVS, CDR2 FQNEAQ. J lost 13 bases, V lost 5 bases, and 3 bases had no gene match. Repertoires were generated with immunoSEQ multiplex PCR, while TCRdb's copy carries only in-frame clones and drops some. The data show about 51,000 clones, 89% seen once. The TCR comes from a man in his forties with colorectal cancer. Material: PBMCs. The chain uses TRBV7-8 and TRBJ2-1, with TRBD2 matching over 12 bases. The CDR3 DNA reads TGTGCCAGCAGCCGACTAGCGGGAGAACAGTTCTTC. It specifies CASSRLAGEQFF.